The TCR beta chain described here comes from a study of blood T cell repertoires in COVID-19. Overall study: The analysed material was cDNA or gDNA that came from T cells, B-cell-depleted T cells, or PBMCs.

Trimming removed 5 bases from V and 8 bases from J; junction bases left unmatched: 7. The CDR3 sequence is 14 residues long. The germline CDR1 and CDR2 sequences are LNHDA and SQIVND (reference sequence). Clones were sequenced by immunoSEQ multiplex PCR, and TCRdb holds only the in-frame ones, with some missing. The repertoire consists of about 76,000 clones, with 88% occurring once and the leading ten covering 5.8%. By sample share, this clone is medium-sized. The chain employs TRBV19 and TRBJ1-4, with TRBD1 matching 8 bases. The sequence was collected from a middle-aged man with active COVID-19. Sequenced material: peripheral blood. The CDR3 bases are TGTGCCAGTAGTCGACAGGGGCTAAGGGAAAAACTGTTTTTT. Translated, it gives CASSRQGLREKLFF. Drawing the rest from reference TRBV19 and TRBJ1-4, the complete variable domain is DGGITQSPKYLFRKEGQNVTLSCEQNLNHDAMYWYRQDPGQGLRLIYYSQIVNDFQKGDIAEGYSVSREKKESFPLTVTSAQKNPTAFYLCASSRQGLREKLFFGSGTQLSVL.